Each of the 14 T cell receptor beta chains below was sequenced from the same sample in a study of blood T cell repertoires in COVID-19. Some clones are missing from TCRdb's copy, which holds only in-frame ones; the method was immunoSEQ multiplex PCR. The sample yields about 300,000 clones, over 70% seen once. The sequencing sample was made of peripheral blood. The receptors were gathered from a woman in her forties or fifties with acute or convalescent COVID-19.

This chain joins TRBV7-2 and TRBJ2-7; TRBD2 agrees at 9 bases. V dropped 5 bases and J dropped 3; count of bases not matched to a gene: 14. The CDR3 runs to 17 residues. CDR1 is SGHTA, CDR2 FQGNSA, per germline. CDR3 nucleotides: TGTGCCAGCAGCCGTCCTAGCAGACTAGCGGTCTACTACGAGCAGTACTTC. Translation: CASSRPSRLAVYYEQYF.

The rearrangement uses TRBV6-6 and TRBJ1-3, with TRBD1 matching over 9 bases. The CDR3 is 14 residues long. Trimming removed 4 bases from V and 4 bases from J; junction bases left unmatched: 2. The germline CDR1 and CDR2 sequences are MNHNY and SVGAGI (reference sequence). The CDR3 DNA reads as TGTGCCAGCAGTTCTACAGGGGGCGGAAACACCATATATTTT. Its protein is CASSSTGGGNTIYF.

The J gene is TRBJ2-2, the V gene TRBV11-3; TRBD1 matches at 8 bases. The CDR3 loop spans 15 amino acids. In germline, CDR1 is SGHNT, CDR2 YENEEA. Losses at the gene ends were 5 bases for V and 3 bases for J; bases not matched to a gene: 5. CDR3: CASSPGGEDTGELFF. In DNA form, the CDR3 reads TGTGCCAGCAGCCCAGGGGGCGAGGACACCGGGGAGCTGTTTTTT.

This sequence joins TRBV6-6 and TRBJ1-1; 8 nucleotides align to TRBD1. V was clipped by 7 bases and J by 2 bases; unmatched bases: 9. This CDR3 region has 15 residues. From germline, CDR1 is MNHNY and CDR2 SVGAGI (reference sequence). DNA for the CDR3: TGTGCCAGCACCACAAATGGACAGGGAAACACTGAAGCTTTCTTT. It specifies CASTTNGQGNTEAFF.

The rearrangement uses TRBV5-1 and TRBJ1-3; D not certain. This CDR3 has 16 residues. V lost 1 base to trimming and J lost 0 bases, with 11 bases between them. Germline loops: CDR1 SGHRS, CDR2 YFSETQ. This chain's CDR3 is CASSLLTASSGNTIYF. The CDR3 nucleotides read TGCGCCAGCAGCTTGTTAACAGCCTCCTCTGGAAACACCATATATTTT.

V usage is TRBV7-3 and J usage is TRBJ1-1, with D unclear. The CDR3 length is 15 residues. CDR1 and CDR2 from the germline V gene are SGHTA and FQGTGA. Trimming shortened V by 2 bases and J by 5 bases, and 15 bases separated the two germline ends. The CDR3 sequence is CASSLSRGGKTEAFF. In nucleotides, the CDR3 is TGTGCCAGCAGCTTATCCCGGGGAGGAAAGACTGAAGCTTTCTTT.

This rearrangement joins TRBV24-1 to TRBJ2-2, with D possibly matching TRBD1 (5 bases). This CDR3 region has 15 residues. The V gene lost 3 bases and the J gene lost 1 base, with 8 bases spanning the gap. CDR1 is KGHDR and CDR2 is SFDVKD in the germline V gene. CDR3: CATSDPGQNTGELFF. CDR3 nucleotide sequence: TGTGCCACCAGTGATCCCGGACAGAACACCGGGGAGCTGTTTTTT.

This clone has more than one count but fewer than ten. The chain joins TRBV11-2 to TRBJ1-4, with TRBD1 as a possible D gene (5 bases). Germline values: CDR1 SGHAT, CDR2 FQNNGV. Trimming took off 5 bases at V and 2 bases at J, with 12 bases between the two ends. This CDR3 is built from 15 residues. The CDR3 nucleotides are TGTGCCAGCAGCCCCCAGGGCCTCACTAATGAAAAACTGTTTTTT. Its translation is CASSPQGLTNEKLFF.

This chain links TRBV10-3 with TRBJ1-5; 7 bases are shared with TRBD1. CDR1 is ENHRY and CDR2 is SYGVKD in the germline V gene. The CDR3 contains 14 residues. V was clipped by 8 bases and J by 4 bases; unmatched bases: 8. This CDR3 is CAIPRQGNNQPQHF. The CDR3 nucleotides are TGTGCCATCCCCCGACAGGGAAATAATCAGCCCCAGCATTTT.

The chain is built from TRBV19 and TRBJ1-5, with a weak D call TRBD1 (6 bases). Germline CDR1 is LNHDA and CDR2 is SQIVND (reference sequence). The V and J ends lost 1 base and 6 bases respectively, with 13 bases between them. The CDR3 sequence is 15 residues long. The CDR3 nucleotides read TGTGCCAGTAGTATAGGGCAGGGGACCCGTCAGCCCCAGCATTTT. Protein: CASSIGQGTRQPQHF.

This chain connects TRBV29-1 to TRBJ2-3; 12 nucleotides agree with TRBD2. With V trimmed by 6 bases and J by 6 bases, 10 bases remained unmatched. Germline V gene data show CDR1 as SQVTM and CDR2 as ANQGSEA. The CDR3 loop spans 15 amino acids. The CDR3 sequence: CSVHQLAGGADTQYF. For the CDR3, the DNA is TGCAGCGTCCACCAACTAGCGGGAGGCGCGGATACGCAGTATTTT.

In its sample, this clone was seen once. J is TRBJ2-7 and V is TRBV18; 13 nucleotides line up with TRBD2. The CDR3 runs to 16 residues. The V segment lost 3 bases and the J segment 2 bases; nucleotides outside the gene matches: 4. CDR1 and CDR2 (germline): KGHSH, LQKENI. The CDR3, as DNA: TGTGCCAGCTCACCCGGGACTAGCGGGGCAGCCTACGAGCAGTACTTC. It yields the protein CASSPGTSGAAYEQYF.

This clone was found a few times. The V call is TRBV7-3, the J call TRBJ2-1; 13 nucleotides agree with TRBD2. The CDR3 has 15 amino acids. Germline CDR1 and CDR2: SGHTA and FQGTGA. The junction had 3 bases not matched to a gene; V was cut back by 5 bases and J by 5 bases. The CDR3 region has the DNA TGTGCCAGCAGCAGGACTAGCGGGAGTCACAATGAGCAGTTCTTC. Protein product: CASSRTSGSHNEQFF. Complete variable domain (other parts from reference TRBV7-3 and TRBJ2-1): GAGVSQTPSNKVTEKGKYVELRCDPISGHTALYWYRQSLGQGPEFLIYFQGTGAADDSGLPNDRFFAVRPEGSVSTLKIQRTERGDSAVYLCASSRTSGSHNEQFFGPGTRLTVL.

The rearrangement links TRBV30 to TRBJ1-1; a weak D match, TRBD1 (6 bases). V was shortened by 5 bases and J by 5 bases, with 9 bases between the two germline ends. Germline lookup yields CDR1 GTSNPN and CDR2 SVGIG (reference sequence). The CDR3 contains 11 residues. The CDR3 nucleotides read TGTGCCTGGCAAACAGGGACTGAAGCTTTCTTT. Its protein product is CAWQTGTEAFF.